This T cell receptor beta chain was captured by sequencing in a study of blood T cell repertoires in COVID-19. The overall study: COVID-19 samples collected from the United States, Italy and Spain covered acute and convalescent phases. The analysed material was cDNA or gDNA that came from T cells, B-cell-depleted T cells, or PBMCs.

The repertoire was sequenced with immunoSEQ multiplex PCR; TCRdb's copy has only in-frame clones and lacks some. The sample includes roughly 57,000 clones, almost 80% of them seen just once. Germline V gives CDR1 MNHNY, CDR2 SVGAGI (reference sequence). The ends lost 5 bases at V and 7 bases at J; junction bases unmatched: 12. CDR3 length equals 17 residues. The specimen sequenced was peripheral blood. The J gene is TRBJ1-6, the V gene TRBV6-6; 9 positions agree with TRBD1. This receptor was identified in a man aged 60-69 years with acute or convalescent COVID-19. CDR3 residues: CASSRTDRGLWNSPLHF. CDR3 coding DNA: TGTGCCAGCAGTCGTACGGACAGGGGTCTTTGGAATTCACCCCTCCACTTT.